This T cell receptor (beta chain) stems from a study of blood T cell repertoires in COVID-19. Study-level background: Some COVID-19 samples were acute and others convalescent; all came from the United States, Italy and Spain. Sample material is recorded as cDNA or gDNA derived from T cells, B-cell-depleted T cells, or PBMCs.

Source study methods: Amplification of reference gene primers was used by the study to estimate nucleated cell counts. Sequencing was performed with immunoSEQ multiplex PCR; in TCRdb, only in-frame clones are kept and a portion is missing. That table furnishes V, J and clone size, whereas the DNA furnished D and trimming. The table shows approximately 12,000 clones, with roughly two thirds occurring only once. Germline lookup yields CDR1 KGHSH and CDR2 LQKENI. This CDR3 has 14 amino acids. V lost 4 bases and J 5 bases, leaving 15 bases between the germline ends. This chain links TRBV18 with TRBJ2-7; no definite D call. The sample taken for sequencing was peripheral blood. This sequence originates from a human donor in a cohort sampled during active COVID-19. The CDR3 reads CASSLPAAAHEQYF. Here the CDR3 DNA reads TGTGCCAGCTCACTTCCGGCGGCAGCTCACGAGCAGTACTTC.